Listed below are T cell receptor beta chains from one sample, sequenced in a study of blood T cell repertoires in COVID-19. Clones were sequenced by immunoSEQ multiplex PCR, and TCRdb holds only the in-frame ones, with some missing. The table lists about 260,000 clones, 87% of them singletons. Input material: peripheral blood. These receptor sequences come from a middle-aged woman who had recovered from COVID-19. Each CDR3 is given with its conserved first and last residue. D genes are given only for firm matches. Size tells how often a clone was seen (once, few, many) or the class of an expanded clone, and some rows leave it out.

v_gene: TRBV7-2
j_gene: TRBJ2-4
d_gene: TRBD1
abundance: NA
CDR3aa: CASSLTRGPNIQYF
CDR3nt: TGTGCCAGCAGCTTAACGAGGGGGCCTAACATTCAGTACTTC

v_gene: TRBV7-9
j_gene: TRBJ1-2
d_gene: NA
abundance: NA
CDR3aa: CASSHPGFHNYGYTF
CDR3nt: TGTGCCAGCAGTCACCCGGGGTTTCATAACTATGGCTACACCTTC

v_gene: TRBV9
j_gene: TRBJ2-3
d_gene: TRBD2
abundance: NA
CDR3aa: CASSVETSGGGTDTQYF
CDR3nt: TGTGCCAGCAGCGTAGAAACTAGCGGGGGGGGCACAGATACGCAGTATTTT

v_gene: TRBV5-5
j_gene: TRBJ2-1
d_gene: NA
abundance: NA
CDR3aa: CASRPIQGYNEQFF
CDR3nt: TGTGCCAGCAGGCCCATACAGGGCTACAATGAGCAGTTCTTC

v_gene: TRBV2
j_gene: TRBJ2-7
d_gene: TRBD1
abundance: NA
CDR3aa: CASSEQGQGYEQYF
CDR3nt: TGTGCCAGCAGTGAACAGGGACAGGGCTACGAGCAGTACTTC

v_gene: TRBV6-5
j_gene: TRBJ2-7
d_gene: TRBD1
abundance: NA
CDR3aa: CASSFTGGASF
CDR3nt: TGTGCCAGCAGCTTTACAGGGGGCGCTTCCTTC

v_gene: TRBV4-1
j_gene: TRBJ2-2
d_gene: NA
abundance: NA
CDR3aa: CASSQPSAGSPGELFF
CDR3nt: TGCGCCAGCAGCCAACCCTCGGCAGGGTCACCCGGGGAGCTGTTTTTT

v_gene: TRBV9
j_gene: TRBJ1-1
d_gene: TRBD1
abundance: NA
CDR3aa: CASSVGGQGSTEAFF
CDR3nt: TGTGCCAGCAGCGTTGGCGGACAGGGAAGCACTGAAGCTTTCTTT

v_gene: TRBV10-3
j_gene: TRBJ2-3
d_gene: TRBD1
abundance: NA
CDR3aa: CAISPGQGVLGTQYF
CDR3nt: TGTGCCATCAGCCCTGGACAGGGGGTACTGGGTACGCAGTATTTT

v_gene: TRBV4-2
j_gene: TRBJ1-2
d_gene: TRBD1
abundance: many
CDR3aa: CASSPKDRGGYGYTF
CDR3nt: TGTGCCAGCAGTCCTAAAGACAGGGGGGGCTATGGCTACACCTTC

v_gene: TRBV5-4
j_gene: TRBJ1-2
d_gene: NA
abundance: NA
CDR3aa: CASSYGGDYGYTF
CDR3nt: TGTGCCAGCAGCTATGGGGGGGACTATGGCTACACCTTC

v_gene: TRBV2
j_gene: TRBJ1-2
d_gene: NA
abundance: once
CDR3aa: CASSERTRVYTF
CDR3nt: TGTGCCAGCAGTGAAAGAACTAGGGTCTACACCTTC

v_gene: TRBV5-1
j_gene: TRBJ2-5
d_gene: TRBD1
abundance: NA
CDR3aa: CASSALDRVVETQYF
CDR3nt: TGCGCCAGCAGCGCCCTAGACAGGGTCGTGGAGACCCAGTACTTC

v_gene: TRBV7-8
j_gene: TRBJ2-3
d_gene: NA
abundance: NA
CDR3aa: CASTLRGAADTQYF
CDR3nt: TGTGCCAGCACCCTCAGGGGTGCCGCAGATACGCAGTATTTT

v_gene: TRBV9
j_gene: TRBJ2-3
d_gene: TRBD2
abundance: NA
CDR3aa: CASSVAGRGVDTQYF
CDR3nt: TGTGCCAGCAGCGTAGCTGGGCGGGGGGTGGATACGCAGTATTTT

v_gene: TRBV4-1
j_gene: TRBJ2-5
d_gene: TRBD2
abundance: NA
CDR3aa: CASSPGTSGQETQYF
CDR3nt: TGCGCCAGCAGCCCCGGGACTAGCGGACAAGAGACCCAGTACTTC

v_gene: TRBV6-5
j_gene: TRBJ2-7
d_gene: NA
abundance: NA
CDR3aa: CASRQGQGETYEQYF
CDR3nt: TGTGCCAGCCGCCAGGGGCAGGGAGAAACCTACGAGCAGTACTTC

v_gene: TRBV5-6
j_gene: TRBJ1-2
d_gene: NA
abundance: NA
CDR3aa: CASSLTRNYGYTF
CDR3nt: TGTGCCAGCAGCTTGACTCGAAACTATGGCTACACCTTC

v_gene: TRBV11-2
j_gene: TRBJ2-2
d_gene: TRBD2
abundance: NA
CDR3aa: CASSLPPSRGDNTGELFF
CDR3nt: TGTGCCAGCAGCTTACCCCCATCACGGGGGGATAACACCGGGGAGCTGTTTTTT

v_gene: TRBV6-2/TRBV6-3
j_gene: TRBJ2-6
d_gene: NA
abundance: few
CDR3aa: CASSTPGGANVLTF
CDR3nt: TGTGCCAGCAGCACCCCGGGGGGGGCCAACGTCCTGACTTTC

v_gene: TRBV7-2
j_gene: TRBJ2-3
d_gene: TRBD2
abundance: NA
CDR3aa: CASSLLAGWTDTQYF
CDR3nt: TGTGCCAGCAGCTTGCTAGCGGGGTGGACAGATACGCAGTATTTT

v_gene: TRBV7-9
j_gene: TRBJ1-5
d_gene: TRBD1
abundance: once
CDR3aa: CASSIDRDQPQHF
CDR3nt: TGTGCCAGCAGCATAGACAGGGATCAGCCCCAGCATTTT

v_gene: TRBV6-4
j_gene: TRBJ1-1
d_gene: TRBD1
abundance: NA
CDR3aa: CASSRDREYTLNTEAFF
CDR3nt: TGTGCCAGCTCCCGGGACAGGGAATATACTTTGAACACTGAAGCTTTCTTT